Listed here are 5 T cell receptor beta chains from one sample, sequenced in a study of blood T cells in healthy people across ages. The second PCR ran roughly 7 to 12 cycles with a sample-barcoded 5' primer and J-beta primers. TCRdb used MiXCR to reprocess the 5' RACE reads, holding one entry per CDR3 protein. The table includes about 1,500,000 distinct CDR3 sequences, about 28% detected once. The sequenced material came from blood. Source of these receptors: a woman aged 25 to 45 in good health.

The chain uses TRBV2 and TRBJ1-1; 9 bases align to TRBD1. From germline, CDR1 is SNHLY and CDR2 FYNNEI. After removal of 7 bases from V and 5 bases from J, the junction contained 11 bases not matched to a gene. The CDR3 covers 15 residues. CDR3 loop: CASNLPGQGMTEAFF. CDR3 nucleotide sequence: TGTGCCAGCAACCTACCGGGACAGGGCATGACTGAAGCTTTCTTT.

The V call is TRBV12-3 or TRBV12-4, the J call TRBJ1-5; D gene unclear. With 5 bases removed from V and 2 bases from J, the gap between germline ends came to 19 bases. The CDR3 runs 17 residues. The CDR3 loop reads CASSGSWDWCCNQPQHF. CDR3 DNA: TGTGCCAGCAGTGGTTCGTGGGATTGGTGTTGCAATCAGCCCCAGCATTTT.

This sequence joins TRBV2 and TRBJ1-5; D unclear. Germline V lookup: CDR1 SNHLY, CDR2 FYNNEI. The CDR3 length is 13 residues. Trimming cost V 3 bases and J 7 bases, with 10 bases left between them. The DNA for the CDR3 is TGTGCCAGCAGTGACCGGAGTCGCCAGCCCCAGCATTTT. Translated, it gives CASSDRSRQPQHF.

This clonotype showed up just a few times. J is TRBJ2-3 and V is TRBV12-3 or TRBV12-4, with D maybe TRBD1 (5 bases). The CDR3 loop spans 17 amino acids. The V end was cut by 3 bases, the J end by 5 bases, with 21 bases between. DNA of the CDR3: TGTGCCAGCAGTTTGATGTATATGGCAGGGCTAAGAGATACGCAGTATTTT. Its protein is CASSLMYMAGLRDTQYF.

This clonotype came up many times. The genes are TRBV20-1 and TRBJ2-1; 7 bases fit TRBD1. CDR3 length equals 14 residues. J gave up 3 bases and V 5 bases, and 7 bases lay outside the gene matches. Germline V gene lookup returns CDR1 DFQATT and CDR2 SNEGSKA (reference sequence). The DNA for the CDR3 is TGCAGTGCTTTTGAGGGGGCGAACTACAATGAGCAGTTCTTC. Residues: CSAFEGANYNEQFF.